This TCR beta chain was recovered during a study of CD8+ T cells in alopecia areata. Findings and limits, study-wide: Affected lesional scalp, above all in alopecia totalis/universalis, was more clonal than normal scalp.

The authors extracted RNA and reverse transcribed it into cDNA as the sequencing template. Here immunoSEQ multiplex PCR was the method, and the copy in TCRdb shows in-frame clones only, minus some. The sample records some 150,000 clones, 62% being singletons. The V end was cut by 7 bases, the J end by 6 bases, with 9 bases between. The CDR3 is 12 residues long. The germline gives CDR1 MNHEY, CDR2 SMNVEV (reference sequence). There are a few counts of this clone. The antigen is unknown. The J gene is TRBJ2-2, the V gene TRBV27; D is uncertain. The sequenced sample consisted of CD8+ T cells sorted from blood. This clonotype was obtained from a human donor in good health. The CDR3 nucleotides read TGTGCCAGCACATCCTATTCCGGGGAGCTGTTTTTT. As protein: CASTSYSGELFF.